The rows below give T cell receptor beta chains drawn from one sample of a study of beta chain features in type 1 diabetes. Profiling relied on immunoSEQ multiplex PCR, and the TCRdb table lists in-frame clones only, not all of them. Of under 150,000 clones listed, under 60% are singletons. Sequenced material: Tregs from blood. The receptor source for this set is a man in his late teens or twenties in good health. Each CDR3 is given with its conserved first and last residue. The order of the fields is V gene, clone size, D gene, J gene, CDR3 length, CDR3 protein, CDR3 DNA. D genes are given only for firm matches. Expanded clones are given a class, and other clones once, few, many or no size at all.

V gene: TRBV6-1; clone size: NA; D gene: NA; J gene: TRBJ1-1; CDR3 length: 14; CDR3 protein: CASSEFGVNTEAFF; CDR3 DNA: TGTGCCAGCAGTGAATTCGGGGTGAACACTGAAGCTTTCTTT
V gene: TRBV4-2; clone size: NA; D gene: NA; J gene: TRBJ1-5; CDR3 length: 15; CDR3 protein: CASSPRSHNNQPQHF; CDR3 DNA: TGTGCCAGCAGCCCTCGGTCCCATAACAATCAGCCCCAGCATTTT
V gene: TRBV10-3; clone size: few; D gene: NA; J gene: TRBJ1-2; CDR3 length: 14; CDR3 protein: CAISGTGPFYGYTF; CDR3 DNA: TGTGCCATCAGCGGTACAGGGCCTTTCTATGGCTACACCTTC
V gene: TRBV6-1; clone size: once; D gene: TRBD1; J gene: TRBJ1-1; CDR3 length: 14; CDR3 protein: CASILQGGNTEAFF; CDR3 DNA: TGTGCCAGCATCCTCCAGGGGGGGAACACTGAAGCTTTCTTT
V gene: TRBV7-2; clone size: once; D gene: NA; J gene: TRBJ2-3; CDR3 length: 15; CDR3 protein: CASSLSAGSTDTQYF; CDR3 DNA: TGTGCCAGCAGCTTATCCGCGGGGAGCACAGATACGCAGTATTTT
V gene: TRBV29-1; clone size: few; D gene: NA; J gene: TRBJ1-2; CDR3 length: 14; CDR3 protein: CSVDSTGSNYGYTF; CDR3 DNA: TGCAGCGTTGACTCCACAGGATCTAACTATGGCTACACCTTC
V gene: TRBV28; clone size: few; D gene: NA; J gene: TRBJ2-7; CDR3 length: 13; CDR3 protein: CASSLGLAPEQYF; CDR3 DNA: TGTGCCAGCAGTTTGGGTCTAGCGCCCGAGCAGTACTTC
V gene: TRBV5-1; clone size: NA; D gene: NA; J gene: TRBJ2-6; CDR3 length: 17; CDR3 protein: CASSMRSPVSGANVLTF; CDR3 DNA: TGCGCCAGTTCGATGAGATCCCCTGTATCTGGGGCCAACGTCCTGACTTTC
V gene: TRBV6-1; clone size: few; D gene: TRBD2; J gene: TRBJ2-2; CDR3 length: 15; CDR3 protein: CASIPQGLGGGELFF; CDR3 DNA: TGTGCCAGCATCCCTCAGGGACTAGGGGGCGGGGAGCTGTTTTTT
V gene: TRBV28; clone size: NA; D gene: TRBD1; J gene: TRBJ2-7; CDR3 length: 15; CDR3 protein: CASSLRTGISYEQYF; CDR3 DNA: TGTGCCAGCAGTCTACGGACAGGCATCTCCTACGAGCAGTACTTC
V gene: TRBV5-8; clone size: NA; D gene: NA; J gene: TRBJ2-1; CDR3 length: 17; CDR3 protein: CASSSHRGGLFLNEQFF; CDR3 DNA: TGTGCCAGCAGCTCCCACCGTGGCGGACTATTTCTCAATGAGCAGTTCTTC
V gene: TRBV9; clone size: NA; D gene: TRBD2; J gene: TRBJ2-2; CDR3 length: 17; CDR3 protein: CASSGVAGTSVPGELFF; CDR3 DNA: TGTGCCAGCAGCGGAGTAGCGGGCACCTCAGTTCCCGGGGAGCTGTTTTTT
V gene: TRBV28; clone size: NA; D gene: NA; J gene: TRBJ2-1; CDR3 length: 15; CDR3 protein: CASTPRPLTYNEQFF; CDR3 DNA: TGTGCCAGCACCCCCAGGCCCCTTACCTACAATGAGCAGTTCTTC
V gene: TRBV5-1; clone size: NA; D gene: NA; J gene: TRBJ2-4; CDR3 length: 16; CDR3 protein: CASSLSEGGSKNIQYF; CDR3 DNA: TGCGCCAGCAGCTTGAGCGAGGGCGGGTCCAAAAACATTCAGTACTTC
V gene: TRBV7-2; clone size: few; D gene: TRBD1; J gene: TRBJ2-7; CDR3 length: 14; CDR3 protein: CASSPGQVSYEQYF; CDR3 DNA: TGTGCCAGCAGCCCCGGACAGGTCTCCTACGAGCAGTACTTC
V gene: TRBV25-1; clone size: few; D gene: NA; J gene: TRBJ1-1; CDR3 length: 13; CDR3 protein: CASTRRGGTEAFF; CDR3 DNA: TGTGCCAGCACCCGGCGGGGGGGGACTGAAGCTTTCTTT
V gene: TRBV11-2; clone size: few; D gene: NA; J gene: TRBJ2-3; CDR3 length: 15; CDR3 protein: CASSLVGGATDTQYF; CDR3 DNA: TGTGCCAGCAGCTTAGTGGGGGGAGCCACAGATACGCAGTATTTT
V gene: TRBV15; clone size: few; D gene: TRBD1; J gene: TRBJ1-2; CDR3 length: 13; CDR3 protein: CATSFDRDYGYTF; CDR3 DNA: TGTGCCACCAGCTTCGACAGGGACTATGGCTACACCTTC
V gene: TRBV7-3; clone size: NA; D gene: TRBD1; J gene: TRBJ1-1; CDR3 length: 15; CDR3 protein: CASSKEPTGDTEAFF; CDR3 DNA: TGTGCCAGCAGCAAGGAACCGACAGGGGACACTGAAGCTTTCTTT
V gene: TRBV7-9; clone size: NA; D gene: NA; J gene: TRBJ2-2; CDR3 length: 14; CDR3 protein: CASSLNLESGELFF; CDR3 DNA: TGTGCCAGCAGCCTGAACCTAGAATCCGGGGAGCTGTTTTTT
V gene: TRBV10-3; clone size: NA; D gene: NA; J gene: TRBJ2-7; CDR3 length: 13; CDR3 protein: CAISEGLPYEQYF; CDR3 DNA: TGTGCCATCAGTGAAGGACTCCCATACGAGCAGTACTTC
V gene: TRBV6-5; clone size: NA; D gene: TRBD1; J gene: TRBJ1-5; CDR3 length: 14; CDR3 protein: CASSPDRGGQPQHF; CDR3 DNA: TGTGCCAGCAGTCCAGACAGGGGTGGTCAGCCCCAGCATTTT
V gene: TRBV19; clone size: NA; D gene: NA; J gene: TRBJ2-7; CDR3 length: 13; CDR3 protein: CASSRDFSYEQYF; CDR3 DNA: TGTGCCAGTAGTCGGGATTTCTCCTACGAGCAGTACTTC
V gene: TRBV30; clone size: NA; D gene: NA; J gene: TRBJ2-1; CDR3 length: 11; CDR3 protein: CAWSVGPGQFF; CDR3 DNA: TGTGCCTGGAGTGTTGGCCCTGGGCAGTTCTTC
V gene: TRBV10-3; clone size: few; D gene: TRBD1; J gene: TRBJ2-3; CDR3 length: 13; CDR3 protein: CATRTGNTDTQYF; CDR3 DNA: TGTGCCACCCGGACAGGGAACACAGATACGCAGTATTTT
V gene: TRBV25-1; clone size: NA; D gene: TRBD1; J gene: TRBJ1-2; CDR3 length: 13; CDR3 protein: CASSARTGYGYTF; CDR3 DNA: TGTGCCAGCAGCGCCAGGACAGGCTATGGCTACACCTTC
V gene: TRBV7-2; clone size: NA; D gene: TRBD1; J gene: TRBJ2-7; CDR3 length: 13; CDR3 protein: CASSPEGQGGVYF; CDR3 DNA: TGTGCCAGCAGCCCAGAAGGACAGGGGGGAGTGTACTTC